The clone carrying this T cell receptor (beta chain) was picked up a small number of times. The antigen is undetermined. Healthy Russian Caucasian donors spanned ages about 6 to 90 years. There were at least 5.5 micrograms of total RNA extracted from every sample. It was with a sample-barcoded 5' primer and a J-beta primer mix that a second PCR of about 6 to 12 cycles was run. The template-switch adaptor was a 5' adaptor with 12 random nucleotides. It tagged each cDNA molecule. Via MiXCR, TCRdb re-called the 5' RACE reads, giving one row per CDR3 protein. The table records 550,000 to 600,000 distinct CDR3 sequences, 25% to 30% of them present only once. The sample belongs to a study of blood T cells in healthy people across ages. Broader study findings: Naive and antigen-experienced cells could not be conclusively compared, given unsorted PBMCs.

V was pared by 5 bases and J by 14 bases, with 13 bases between. The germline V gene encodes CDR1 SGHVS and CDR2 FQNEAQ. This CDR3 comprises 11 residues. The rearrangement joins TRBV7-8 to TRBJ2-1; D possibly corresponds to TRBD1 (5 bases). Specimen: blood. The origin of this receptor is a woman in her sixties or seventies in good health. The CDR3 region is CASSLQGPKFF. The CDR3 region has the DNA TGTGCCAGCAGCCTTCAGGGTCCTAAGTTCTTC.